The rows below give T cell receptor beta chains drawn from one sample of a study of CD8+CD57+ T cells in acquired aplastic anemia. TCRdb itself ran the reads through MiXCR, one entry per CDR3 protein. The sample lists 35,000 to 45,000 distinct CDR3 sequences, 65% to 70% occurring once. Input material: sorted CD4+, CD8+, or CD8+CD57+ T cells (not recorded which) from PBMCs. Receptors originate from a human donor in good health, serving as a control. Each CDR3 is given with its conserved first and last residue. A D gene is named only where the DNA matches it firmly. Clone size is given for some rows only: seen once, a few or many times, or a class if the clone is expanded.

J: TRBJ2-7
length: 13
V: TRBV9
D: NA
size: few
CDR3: CASSAGPGYEQYF
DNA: TGTGCCAGCAGTGCCGGGCCAGGCTACGAGCAGTACTTC

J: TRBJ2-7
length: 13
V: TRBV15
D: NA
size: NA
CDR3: CATSIRWGEEQYF
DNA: TGTGCCACCAGCATTAGATGGGGGGAGGAGCAGTACTTC

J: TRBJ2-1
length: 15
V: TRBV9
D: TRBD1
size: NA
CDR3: CASSVEEDRVNEQFF
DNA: TGTGCCAGCAGCGTAGAGGAGGACAGGGTCAATGAGCAGTTCTTC

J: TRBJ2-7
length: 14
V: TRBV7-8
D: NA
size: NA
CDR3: CASRDRERSYEQYF
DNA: TGTGCCAGCAGGGACCGCGAGAGGTCCTACGAGCAGTACTTC

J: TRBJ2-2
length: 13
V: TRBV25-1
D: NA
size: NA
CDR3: CASSELGTGELFF
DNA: TGTGCCAGCAGTGAGCTAGGGACCGGGGAGCTGTTTTTT

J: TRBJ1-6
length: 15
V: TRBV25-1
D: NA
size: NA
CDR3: CASSGMSSYNSPLHF
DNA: TGTGCCAGCAGTGGGATGAGCTCCTATAATTCACCCCTCCACTTT

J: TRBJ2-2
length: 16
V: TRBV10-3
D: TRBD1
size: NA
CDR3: CAISASDRGNTGELFF
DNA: TGTGCCATCAGTGCGTCGGACAGGGGAAACACCGGGGAGCTGTTTTTT

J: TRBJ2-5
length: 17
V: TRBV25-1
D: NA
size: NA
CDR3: CASSDTRGKGSFKTQYF
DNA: TGTGCCAGCAGTGATACCCGGGGAAAGGGGTCTTTTAAGACCCAGTACTTC

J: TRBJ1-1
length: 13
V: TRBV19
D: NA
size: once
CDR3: CASSITANTEAFF
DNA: TGTGCCAGTAGTATAACAGCGAACACTGAAGCTTTCTTT

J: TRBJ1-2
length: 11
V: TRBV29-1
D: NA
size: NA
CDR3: CSARGDLGYTF
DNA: TGCAGCGCCAGAGGGGATCTGGGCTACACCTTC

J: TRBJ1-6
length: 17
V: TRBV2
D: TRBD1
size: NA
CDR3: CASSEWGDRGLESPLHF
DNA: TGTGCCAGCAGTGAATGGGGGGACAGGGGGCTTGAATCACCCCTCCACTTT

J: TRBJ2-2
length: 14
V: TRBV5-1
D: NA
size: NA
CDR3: CASSLSGNTGELFF
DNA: TGCGCCAGCAGCTTGTCGGGTAACACCGGGGAGCTGTTTTTT

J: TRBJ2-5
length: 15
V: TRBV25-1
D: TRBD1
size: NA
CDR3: CASSESGQGQETQYF
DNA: TGTGCCAGCAGTGAATCAGGACAGGGCCAAGAGACCCAGTACTTC

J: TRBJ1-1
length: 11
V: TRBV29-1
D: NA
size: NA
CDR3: CSVEVTGATFF
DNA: TGCAGCGTTGAGGTGACGGGGGCCACTTTCTTT

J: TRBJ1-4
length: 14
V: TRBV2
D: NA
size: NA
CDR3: CASRLDRGNEKLFF
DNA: TGTGCCAGCAGATTAGACAGAGGTAATGAAAAACTGTTTTTT

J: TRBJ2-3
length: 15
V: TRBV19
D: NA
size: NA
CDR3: CASSIDRGGTDTQYF
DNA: TGTGCCAGTAGTATAGACAGAGGGGGCACAGATACGCAGTATTTT

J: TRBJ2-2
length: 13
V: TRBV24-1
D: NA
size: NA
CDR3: CATSDDYGGELFF
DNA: TGTGCCACCAGCGATGATTACGGGGGGGAGCTGTTTTTT

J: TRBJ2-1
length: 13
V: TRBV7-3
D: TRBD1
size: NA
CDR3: CASSTRTGNEQFF
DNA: TGTGCCAGCAGCACGCGGACAGGGAATGAGCAGTTCTTC

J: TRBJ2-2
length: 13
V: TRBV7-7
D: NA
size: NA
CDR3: CASSSQVSGELFF
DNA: TGTGCCAGCAGCTCTCAAGTGTCCGGGGAGCTGTTTTTT

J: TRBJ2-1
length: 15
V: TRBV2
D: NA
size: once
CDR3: CASSASSPFFNEQFF
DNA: TGTGCCAGCAGTGCCTCTAGCCCTTTTTTCAATGAGCAGTTCTTC

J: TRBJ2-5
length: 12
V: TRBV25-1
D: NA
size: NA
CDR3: CASSEFEETQYF
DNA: TGTGCCAGCAGTGAATTCGAAGAGACCCAGTACTTC

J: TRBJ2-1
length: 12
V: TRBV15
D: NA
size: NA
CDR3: CATSRINNEQFF
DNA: TGTGCCACCAGCAGGATCAACAATGAGCAGTTCTTC